This T cell receptor beta chain originates from a study of blood T cells in healthy people across ages. Looking at the study overall: Through template switching, about one barcoded beta molecule was captured per two T cells, as measured in model experiments. General study points: Per-million-T-cell TCR beta diversity fell roughly linearly with age.

Germline assignment: CDR1 SGHDT and CDR2 YYEEEE. The germline V and J ends were trimmed by 1 base and 0 bases, with 17 bases remaining between them. CDR3 size: 17 residues. Combining a sample-barcoded 5' primer with a J-beta primer mix, a second PCR ran for roughly 7 to 12 cycles. CDR3-containing paired-end reads numbering at least 2.5 million came from each sample. MiXCR, applied by TCRdb to the 5' RACE reads, yields one record per CDR3 protein. The sample includes 850,000 to 950,000 distinct CDR3 sequences, 25% to 30% of them seen just once. In this sample, this clonotype turned up a few times. As yet, its antigen is unknown.

This sequence originates from an elderly woman in good health. Material: blood. The V and J genes are TRBV5-6 and TRBJ2-7; a possible D gene is TRBD2 (6 bases). The CDR3 coding sequence is TGTGCCAGCAGCTTGAACCTTGGCGCGGGACGCTCCTACGAGCAGTACTTC. Translated, it gives CASSLNLGAGRSYEQYF.